This is a list of T cell receptor beta chains from one sample in a study of OX40 agonist ivuxolimab in advanced cancers. Method: immunoSEQ multiplex PCR; TCRdb's copy keeps in-frame clones and lacks some. The repertoire has roughly 120,000 clones, roughly nine tenths of them found once; the top ten carry less than 0.3%. The sample in question was CD4+ or CD8+ T cells sorted from blood, obtained in a trial of the OX40 agonist ivuxolimab. The receptors come from an adult with an advanced solid tumor such as melanoma, head and neck, liver or kidney cancer. CDR3s include the opening cysteine and the closing phenylalanine or tryptophan. D genes are given only for firm matches. Size is omitted from some rows. Given values are once, few, many or a class for expanded clones.

CDR3 length	V gene	D gene	clone size	J gene	CDR3 DNA	CDR3 protein
17	TRBV19	TRBD1	NA	TRBJ1-4	TGTGCCAGTAGTATTCGGACAGGGGGTAGGACTAATGAAAAACTGTTTTTT	CASSIRTGGRTNEKLFF
13	TRBV29-1	NA	NA	TRBJ1-1	TGCAGCTTCAACAGGGAGGTCGACACTGAAGCTTTCTTT	CSFNREVDTEAFF
12	TRBV30	NA	NA	TRBJ1-6	TGTGCCTGGAGTGTACAGAGATCACCCCTCCACTTT	CAWSVQRSPLHF
13	TRBV27	NA	NA	TRBJ1-2	TGTGCCAGCAGTTCACAGGGAACCTATGGCTACACCTTC	CASSSQGTYGYTF
12	TRBV19	NA	NA	TRBJ1-5	TGTGCCAGTAGTCAGCAGGGCCAGCCCCAGCATTTT	CASSQQGQPQHF
15	TRBV11-3	NA	once	TRBJ2-5	TGTGCCAGCAGCCCTAGGGCGGGGTTTCAAGAGACCCAGTACTTC	CASSPRAGFQETQYF
13	TRBV28	NA	NA	TRBJ1-3	TGTGCCGTGACTGTTTGGAGTGGAAACACCATATATTTT	CAVTVWSGNTIYF
15	TRBV15	TRBD1	NA	TRBJ1-2	TGTGCCACCAGCAGACCTCTGGGACAGGATCGGGGCTACACCTTC	CATSRPLGQDRGYTF
15	TRBV5-1	NA	once	TRBJ1-5	TGCGCCAGCAGCTGGGTAGGGGACCAAAATCAGCCCCAGCATTTT	CASSWVGDQNQPQHF
14	TRBV30	TRBD1	NA	TRBJ1-1	TGTGCCTGGACTTCGGGGACAGCCCGGGCTGAAGCTTTCTTT	CAWTSGTARAEAFF
16	TRBV25-1	TRBD2	NA	TRBJ2-1	TGTGCCAGCAGTGATCCTAGCGGGAGCTCCTACAATGAGCAGTTCTTC	CASSDPSGSSYNEQFF
14	TRBV13	TRBD1	NA	TRBJ2-3	TGTGCCAGCAGCTTCGGACAGGGAACAGATACGCAGTATTTT	CASSFGQGTDTQYF
15	TRBV6-5	TRBD1	NA	TRBJ2-7	TGTGCCAGCAGTTACGGGACAGACTCTCTTTACGAGCAGTACTTC	CASSYGTDSLYEQYF
15	TRBV28	TRBD1	few	TRBJ2-7	TGTGCCAGCACGAGGGGACAGATTCCCCTCTACGAGCAGTACTTC	CASTRGQIPLYEQYF
15	TRBV5-1	TRBD1	NA	TRBJ1-2	TGCGCCAGCAGCTTGCGGGACAGGGGGAACTATGGCTACACCTTC	CASSLRDRGNYGYTF
15	TRBV6-1	NA	NA	TRBJ2-2	TGTGCCAGCACTCCTCGGGGGGCGGGGACCGGGGAGCTGTTTTTT	CASTPRGAGTGELFF
15	TRBV5-1	TRBD2	NA	TRBJ2-1	TGCGCCAGCAGCTTGGGGGCTAGCGGAGTCAATGAGCAGTTCTTC	CASSLGASGVNEQFF
14	TRBV28	TRBD1	NA	TRBJ1-3	TGTGCCAGCAGTCCCGCGGACAGGGGCACCACCATATATTTT	CASSPADRGTTIYF
14	TRBV7-8	TRBD2	NA	TRBJ2-1	TGTGCCAGCAGCTTCACAGCGGGGTACAATGAGCAGTTCTTC	CASSFTAGYNEQFF
15	TRBV18	TRBD1	NA	TRBJ1-2	TGTGCCAGCTCATCACGGACAGGGGGAAACTATGGCTACACCTTC	CASSSRTGGNYGYTF
18	TRBV7-9	TRBD1	NA	TRBJ2-2	TGTGCCAGCAGCTTCCCCGGACAGGGGGCCATGAACACCGGGGAGCTGTTTTTT	CASSFPGQGAMNTGELFF
13	TRBV10-3	NA	NA	TRBJ2-1	TGTGCCATCAGTGAGCTCAGTCGGAATGAGCAGTTCTTC	CAISELSRNEQFF
12	TRBV7-9	NA	NA	TRBJ1-1	TGTGCCAGCAGCTTAGGGGCCGGACAAGCTTTCTTT	CASSLGAGQAFF
14	TRBV6-6	TRBD1	NA	TRBJ1-5	TGTGCCAGCAGCCTACAGGGGAGGCATCAGCCCCAGCATTTT	CASSLQGRHQPQHF
13	TRBV5-1	NA	NA	TRBJ2-5	TGCGCCAGCAGCTTAGGACCGCAAGAGACCCAGTACTTC	CASSLGPQETQYF
19	TRBV9	TRBD2	few	TRBJ2-7	TGTGCCAGCAGCGTAGGGGCAGGGGGTACTAGCGGGATGTCCTACGAGCAGTACTTC	CASSVGAGGTSGMSYEQYF
13	TRBV7-2	NA	NA	TRBJ2-7	TGTGCCAGCAGCTTAAGGCCTTCTGACGAGCAGTACTTC	CASSLRPSDEQYF
15	TRBV5-4	NA	NA	TRBJ2-1	TGTGCCAGCAGCTTGGCCTTGACTAGTGGCAATGAGCAGTTCTTC	CASSLALTSGNEQFF
15	TRBV28	NA	NA	TRBJ2-1	TGTGCCAGCACCCTCCGAAGCGGTCTCTACAATGAGCAGTTCTTC	CASTLRSGLYNEQFF
14	TRBV6-1	NA	NA	TRBJ1-5	TGTGCCATTAGGGAGGGATTCGGCAATCAGCCCCAGCATTTT	CAIREGFGNQPQHF
13	TRBV27	TRBD1	once	TRBJ1-2	TGTGCCAGCAGTCCCGACAGGGGCGATGGCTACACCTTC	CASSPDRGDGYTF
16	TRBV18	TRBD2	NA	TRBJ2-1	TGTGCCAGCTCACCACCGACTAGCGGGAGTCTGGACGAGCAGTTCTTC	CASSPPTSGSLDEQFF
15	TRBV7-3	TRBD1	NA	TRBJ2-1	TGTGCCAGCAGCTTAGGAGACAGGGGGAACAATGAGCAGTTCTTC	CASSLGDRGNNEQFF
15	TRBV6-5	NA	NA	TRBJ1-3	TGTGCCAGCAGGCCACCGGGGCGCTCTGGAAACACCATATATTTT	CASRPPGRSGNTIYF
14	TRBV19	NA	NA	TRBJ1-1	TGTGCCAGTAGGAACAGGGATTTGAACACTGAAGCTTTCTTT	CASRNRDLNTEAFF
15	TRBV28	NA	once	TRBJ1-5	TGTGCCAGCAGTTTAATTGGGGGCGCGAATCAGCCCCAGCATTTT	CASSLIGGANQPQHF
13	TRBV18	NA	NA	TRBJ2-7	TGTGCCAGCTCACCATCGGCGACCTACGAGCAGTACTTC	CASSPSATYEQYF